The following is a TCR beta chain sequence with its context. What it binds is unknown. The sample originates from a study of CD8 T cells in ankylosing spondylitis. The germline CDR1 and CDR2 sequences are DFQATT and SNEGSKA (reference sequence). Trimming stripped 4 bases from V and 0 bases from J, with 9 bases between. CDR3 length equals 14 residues. Findings and limits, study-wide: A motif in TCR beta, a set of under ten highly homologous variants, appeared characteristic of ankylosing spondylitis blood. Matched ankylosing spondylitis synovial fluid reportedly showed significant enrichment of disease-linked clones. Earlier reports found some motif variants in synovial fluid and blood in reactive arthritis.

Construction of TCR beta libraries was performed using quantitative 5'-RACE with molecular barcodes. TCRdb re-called the 5' RACE reads through MiXCR, storing one row per CDR3 protein. This table has 150,000 to 200,000 distinct CDR3 sequences, roughly 18% appearing once. This TCR derives from a male donor with ankylosing spondylitis or in good health (not recorded which). J is TRBJ2-2 and V is TRBV20-1; tentatively, D is TRBD2 (7 bases). Sequencing used blood, either unsorted or a sorted T cell fraction (not recorded which). CDR3: CSAKRDTNTGELFF. The CDR3 DNA is TGCAGTGCTAAGCGGGACACGAACACCGGGGAGCTGTTTTTT.